A single sample gave rise to the 32 T cell receptor beta chains below, sequenced in a study of blood T cell repertoires in COVID-19. TCRdb keeps only in-frame clones here, not all; method: immunoSEQ multiplex PCR. The sample records 200,000 to 250,000 clones, approximately 83% being singletons. Source material: PBMCs or T cells enriched from blood (not recorded which). Receptors were obtained from a woman aged 45-59 years who had been exposed to COVID-19.

This chain links TRBV29-1 with TRBJ2-1; the match to TRBD2 covers 13 bases. The germline gives CDR1 SQVTM, CDR2 ANQGSEA. The CDR3 spans 17 residues. V lost 0 bases to trimming and J lost 5 bases; unmatched junction nucleotides: 7. The chain's CDR3 is CSVEDLTSGGSNNEQFF. In nucleotides, the CDR3 is TGCAGCGTTGAAGATCTGACTAGCGGGGGGTCTAACAATGAGCAGTTCTTC.

This clone was seen once. The chain is built from TRBV5-1 and TRBJ1-1, with TRBD1 as a possible D gene (6 bases). The ends were cut back, 0 bases at V and 4 bases at J, with 10 bases in the middle. This CDR3 has 14 residues. Germline V CDR1 and CDR2: SGHRS, YFSETQ. Written as DNA, the CDR3 is TGCGCCAGCAGCTTGGTGGGAGGGGGCACTGAAGCTTTCTTT. Translated, it gives CASSLVGGGTEAFF.

The chain has TRBV29-1 and TRBJ1-3; 8 bases are a match to TRBD1. The CDR3 has 13 amino acids. J gave up 2 bases and V 7 bases, and 4 bases lay outside the gene matches. Looked up from germline, CDR1 is SQVTM and CDR2 is ANQGSEA. Here the CDR3 reads CSALDRAGNTIYF. The CDR3 DNA is TGCAGCGCCTTGGACAGGGCTGGAAACACCATATATTTT.

The chain joins TRBV5-1 to TRBJ2-7; 9 bases align to TRBD2. This CDR3 has 15 residues. The ends lost 6 bases at V and 0 bases at J; junction bases unmatched: 7. Germline values: CDR1 SGHRS, CDR2 YFSETQ. The CDR3 region has the DNA TGCGCCAGCAACCCAGCGGGGGGTAGCTCCTACGAGCAGTACTTC. This encodes CASNPAGGSSYEQYF. Supplemented by reference TRBV5-1 and TRBJ2-7, the full variable domain reads KAGVTQTPRYLIKTRGQQVTLSCSPISGHRSVSWYQQTPGQGLQFLFEYFSETQRNKGNFPGRFSGRQFSNSRSEMNVSTLELGDSALYLCASNPAGGSSYEQYFGPGTRLTVT.

V gene TRBV13 combines with J gene TRBJ1-2; D is undetermined. V shed 3 bases and J shed 5 bases, with 10 bases lying between them. CDR3 length: 13 residues. The germline gives CDR1 PRHDT, CDR2 FYEKMQ (reference sequence). The CDR3 reads CASSLGGFYGYTF. DNA of the CDR3: TGTGCCAGCAGCTTGGGAGGGTTTTATGGCTACACCTTC.

The rearrangement links TRBV29-1 to TRBJ1-3; D unresolved. The V gene's germline CDR1 is SQVTM and CDR2 ANQGSEA. V was cut by 8 bases and J by 4 bases, with 9 bases left in between. The CDR3 totals 11 residues. CDR3 residues: CSTSTGNTIYF. In nucleotides, the CDR3 is TGCAGCACCTCGACAGGAAACACCATATATTTT.

V gene TRBV3-1 (or the pseudogene TRBV3-2) combines with J gene TRBJ2-1; 8 bases map to TRBD1. The CDR3 contains 10 residues. Trimming removed 7 bases from V and 12 bases from J; junction bases left unmatched: 2. Germline V lookup: CDR1 LGHDT, CDR2 YNNKEL (reference sequence). The CDR3 DNA reads TGTGCCAGCAAACAGGGGGGGCAGTTCTTC. Its translation: CASKQGGQFF.

The chain uses TRBV4-3 and TRBJ1-6; 10 positions agree with TRBD1. The CDR3 has 15 residues. Germline V lookup: CDR1 LGHNA, CDR2 YSLEER. V was clipped by 1 base and J by 8 bases; unmatched bases: 2. CDR3 DNA: TGCGCCAGCAGCCAAGTCGGGACAGGGGATTCACCCCTCCACTTT. Amino acids: CASSQVGTGDSPLHF.

The genes are TRBV7-9 and TRBJ2-1; D gene uncertain. V was pared by 3 bases and J by 4 bases, with 13 bases between. Per germline, CDR1 SEHNR and CDR2 FQNEAQ (reference sequence). The CDR3 has 15 residues. CDR3 residues: CASSLELRLYNEQFF. The DNA of the CDR3 is TGTGCCAGCAGCTTGGAACTTAGACTGTACAATGAGCAGTTCTTC.

This chain uses TRBV10-3 with TRBJ1-1, with D possibly TRBD1 on 5 matching bases. CDR1 is ENHRY, CDR2 SYGVKD, per germline. V gave up 4 bases and J gave up 1 base, with 10 bases separating them. The CDR3 spans 14 residues. This CDR3 is CAISAGGANTEAFF. The CDR3 bases are TGTGCCATCAGTGCGGGAGGGGCGAACACTGAAGCTTTCTTT.

A single count supports this clone. The V and J genes are TRBV27 and TRBJ2-7; 7 bases line up with TRBD1. The V segment lost 5 bases and the J segment 0 bases; nucleotides outside the gene matches: 7. The CDR3 runs to 15 residues. Germline V CDR1 and CDR2: MNHEY, SMNVEV (reference sequence). CDR3 in amino acids: CASSIRQGSSYEQYF. In nucleotides, the CDR3 is TGTGCCAGCAGTATTCGACAGGGAAGCTCCTACGAGCAGTACTTC.

This chain joins TRBV4-1 and TRBJ1-1, with 7 bases that match TRBD1. This CDR3 contains 15 residues. With 0 bases clipped from V and 10 bases from J, the junction kept 11 bases outside the gene matches. Germline CDR1 MGHRA, CDR2 YSYEKL. Here the CDR3 reads CASSQEQGQAIGAFF. In nucleotides, the CDR3 is TGCGCCAGCAGCCAAGAACAAGGACAGGCCATCGGAGCTTTCTTT.

The chain combines TRBV11-2 with TRBJ2-2, with D uncertain. The CDR3 loop spans 13 amino acids. The germline CDR1 and CDR2 sequences are SGHAT and FQNNGV. V shed 1 base and J shed 5 bases, with 5 bases lying between them. In DNA, the CDR3 is TGTGCCAGCAGCTTAGTCAGAACCGGGGAGCTGTTTTTT. As protein: CASSLVRTGELFF.

This clone was seen a handful of times. The chain recombines TRBV15 with TRBJ1-3; D unclear. Germline values: CDR1 LNHNV, CDR2 YYDKDF (reference sequence). The CDR3 sequence is 17 residues long. The ends were cut back, 0 bases at V and 0 bases at J, with 12 bases in the middle. The CDR3 DNA reads TGTGCCACCAGCAGAGATTTGTCCGTGAGCTCTGGAAACACCATATATTTT. The encoded protein is CATSRDLSVSSGNTIYF.

The chain uses TRBV15 and TRBJ1-3; no firm D call. CDR3 length equals 17 residues. The V gene's germline CDR1 is LNHNV and CDR2 YYDKDF (reference sequence). Trimming pared 0 bases from V and 0 bases from J, leaving 12 bases between. CDR3 in DNA: TGTGCCACCAGCAGAGAGAGCAGGTCAAACTCTGGAAACACCATATATTTT. Its protein is CATSRESRSNSGNTIYF.

The chain employs TRBV7-9 and TRBJ1-1; perhaps TRBD1 as D (5 bases). The CDR3 contains 11 residues. V was trimmed by 5 bases and J by 8 bases, leaving 9 bases between them. Germline lookup yields CDR1 SEHNR and CDR2 FQNEAQ (reference sequence). The CDR3, as DNA: TGTGCCAGCAGCCTCCACAGGGAAGCTTTCTTT. Translation: CASSLHREAFF.

V usage is TRBV7-2 and J usage is TRBJ2-1; the match to TRBD2 covers 8 bases. The junction had 7 bases not matched to a gene; V was cut back by 3 bases and J by 0 bases. This CDR3 comprises 17 residues. Germline V gives CDR1 SGHTA, CDR2 FQGNSA. CDR3 DNA: TGTGCCAGCAGCTTCGGGGGGGCGACCAGCTCCTACAATGAGCAGTTCTTC. It is translated as CASSFGGATSSYNEQFF.

This clone was found once. The chain is built from TRBV6-5 and TRBJ1-4, with D unclear. The CDR3 has 15 amino acids. The V and J ends lost 6 bases and 0 bases respectively, with 11 bases between them. CDR1 MNHEY and CDR2 SVGAGI come from the germline V gene. The CDR3 sequence is CASSRAGATNEKLFF. The CDR3 region has the DNA TGTGCCAGCAGCCGGGCCGGGGCAACTAATGAAAAACTGTTTTTT.

The CDR3 nucleotides are TGTGCCACCAGCAGAGATCCTTCGGGTGGCTACACCTTC. Its translation: CATSRDPSGGYTF. This chain joins TRBV15 and TRBJ1-2; no clear D gene. The V end was cut by 0 bases, the J end by 7 bases, with 9 bases between. Germline CDR1 is LNHNV and CDR2 is YYDKDF (reference sequence). The CDR3 runs to 13 residues.

The chain uses TRBV12-2 and TRBJ2-7; the table names TRBD2, a call not compared with the DNA. TRBV12-2 is shown as a pseudogene. This CDR3 region has 16 residues. The CDR3 sequence is CASRLELGRGPYEQYF. The CDR3 DNA reads TGTGCAAGTCGCTTAGAATTGGGGCGGGGGCCCTACGAGCAGTACTTC.

The chain employs TRBV2 and TRBJ1-1; 7 bases map to TRBD1. Unmatched junction bases numbered 7, after V lost 7 bases and J lost 2 bases. This CDR3 is 14 amino acids long. The germline V gene has CDR1 SNHLY and CDR2 FYNNEI. CDR3 nucleotides: TGTGCCAGCATGCGACAGGGTACTAACACTGAAGCTTTCTTT. Protein product: CASMRQGTNTEAFF. Full variable domain (rest looked up from reference TRBV2 and TRBJ1-1): EPEVTQTPSHQVTQMGQEVILRCVPISNHLYFYWYRQILGQKVEFLVSFYNNEISEKSEIFDDQFSVERPDGSNFTLKIRSTKLEDSAMYFCASMRQGTNTEAFFGQGTRLTVV.

Here the CDR3 DNA reads TGTGCCAGCAGCCCTCGGACAGGGACGAACATTCAGTACTTC. Translating gives CASSPRTGTNIQYF. This chain uses TRBV7-9 with TRBJ2-4, with 8 bases matching TRBD1. The CDR3 spans 14 residues. Germline V gene lookup returns CDR1 SEHNR and CDR2 FQNEAQ (reference sequence). J lost 7 bases, V lost 5 bases, and 7 bases had no gene match.

This chain connects TRBV27 to TRBJ2-2; tentative D call: TRBD1 (6 bases). CDR1 MNHEY and CDR2 SMNVEV come from the germline V gene (reference sequence). The CDR3 extends over 16 amino acids. V shed 6 bases and J shed 8 bases, with 22 bases lying between them. CDR3 in DNA: TGTGCCAGCAGATCCGAACGCGACAGGAACCTGGGGGAGCTGTTTTTT. This encodes CASRSERDRNLGELFF.

This chain links TRBV7-6 with TRBJ1-4, with a weak D call TRBD1 (5 bases). The CDR3 totals 13 residues. The germline gives CDR1 SGHVS, CDR2 FNYEAQ. The V gene lost 4 bases and the J gene lost 8 bases, with 11 bases spanning the gap. The CDR3 spells CASSSRVGEKLFF. The DNA for the CDR3 is TGTGCCAGCAGCTCCAGGGTAGGGGAAAAACTGTTTTTT.

The rearrangement links TRBV10-1 to TRBJ1-3; weak D call: TRBD1 (5 bases). V dropped 3 bases and J dropped 0 bases, with 9 bases sitting between them. The germline CDR1 and CDR2 sequences are WNHNN and SYGVQD (reference sequence). The CDR3 has 15 amino acids. The chain's CDR3 is CASSEAGPSGNTIYF. The CDR3 DNA sequence: TGCGCCAGCAGTGAAGCGGGACCCTCTGGAAACACCATATATTTT.

The sample holds a few counts of this clone. The rearrangement links TRBV7-9 to TRBJ1-1, with D perhaps TRBD1 (5 bases). CDR3 length: 12 residues. Trimming stripped 7 bases from V and 11 bases from J, with 17 bases between. In germline, CDR1 is SEHNR, CDR2 FQNEAQ (reference sequence). The CDR3 region is CASTLGEGRAFF. The DNA of the CDR3 is TGTGCCAGCACACTCGGGGAGGGGCGGGCTTTCTTT.

The chain carries TRBV7-9 and TRBJ2-7; the D gene is possibly TRBD1 (5 bases). V was cut by 6 bases and J by 2 bases, with 17 bases left in between. This CDR3 is built from 15 residues. Germline-derived CDR1 and CDR2 are SEHNR and FQNEAQ (reference sequence). CDR3 loop: CASSSASQGPYEQYF. The CDR3 DNA sequence: TGTGCCAGCAGTTCGGCCTCCCAGGGCCCCTACGAGCAGTACTTC.

This clone was found a few times. The V call is TRBV9, the J call TRBJ2-3, with a weak D call TRBD1 (7 bases). The CDR3 has 13 residues. Looked up from germline, CDR1 is SGDLS and CDR2 is YYNGEE. Trimming removed 7 bases from V and 1 base from J, with 10 bases in between. CDR3 DNA sequence: TGTGCCAGCCGGAGGGGGCGCACAGATACGCAGTATTTT. This codes for CASRRGRTDTQYF.

The chain is built from TRBV18 and TRBJ2-3, with TRBD1 identical over 8 bases. This CDR3 comprises 15 residues. From germline, CDR1 is KGHSH and CDR2 LQKENI. Trimming took 1 base from V and 0 from J; bases not matched to a gene: 0. CDR3 DNA: TGTGCCAGCTCACCACGGACAGGGAGCACAGATACGCAGTATTTT. This sequence encodes CASSPRTGSTDTQYF.

This clone turned up a few times. The genes are TRBV5-5 and TRBJ1-5; TRBD1 matches at 7 bases. The CDR3 covers 14 residues. Germline V gene lookup returns CDR1 SGHKS and CDR2 YYEKEE (reference sequence). After removal of 4 bases from V and 2 bases from J, the junction contained 3 bases not matched to a gene. CDR3 bases: TGTGCCAGCAGCGACGGGACAGGCAATCAGCCCCAGCATTTT. The encoded protein is CASSDGTGNQPQHF.

The chain uses TRBV9 and TRBJ1-5; D unresolved. The CDR3 has 15 amino acids. Between the trimmed V and J ends, which lost 0 bases and 6 bases, there was a span of 13 bases. Germline CDR1 reads SGDLS; CDR2 reads YYNGEE. In DNA form, the CDR3 reads TGTGCCAGCAGCGTAGGCCCAGGAACGACTCAGCCCCAGCATTTT. This sequence encodes CASSVGPGTTQPQHF. The full variable domain, in which reference TRBV9 and TRBJ1-5 provide the parts outside the CDR3, is DSGVTQTPKHLITATGQRVTLRCSPRSGDLSVYWYQQSLDQGLQFLIQYYNGEERAKGNILERFSAQQFPDLHSELNLSSLELGDSALYFCASSVGPGTTQPQHFGDGTRLSIL.

This clone turned up a few times. V is TRBV5-1 and J is TRBJ1-4; possibly TRBD1 for D (5 bases). The V gene's germline CDR1 is SGHRS and CDR2 YFSETQ. The CDR3 sequence is 15 residues long. Trimming took off 6 bases at V and 6 bases at J, with 18 bases between the two ends. Here the CDR3 DNA reads TGCGCCAGCAACCGGGGGGTGGACCGCCATGAAAAACTGTTTTTT. Translating gives CASNRGVDRHEKLFF.